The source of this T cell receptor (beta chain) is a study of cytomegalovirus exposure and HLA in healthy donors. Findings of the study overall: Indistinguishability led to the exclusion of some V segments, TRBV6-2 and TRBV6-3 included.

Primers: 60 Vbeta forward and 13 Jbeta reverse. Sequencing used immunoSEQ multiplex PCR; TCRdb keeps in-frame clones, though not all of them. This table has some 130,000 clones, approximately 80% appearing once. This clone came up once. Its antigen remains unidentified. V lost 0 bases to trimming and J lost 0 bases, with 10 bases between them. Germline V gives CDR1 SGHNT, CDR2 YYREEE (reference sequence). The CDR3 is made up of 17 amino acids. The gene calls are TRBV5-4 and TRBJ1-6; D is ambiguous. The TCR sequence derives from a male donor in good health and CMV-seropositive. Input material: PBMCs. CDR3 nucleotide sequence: TGTGCCAGCAGCTTGGTGCCAGGTGGCTCCTATAATTCACCCCTCCACTTT. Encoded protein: CASSLVPGGSYNSPLHF.